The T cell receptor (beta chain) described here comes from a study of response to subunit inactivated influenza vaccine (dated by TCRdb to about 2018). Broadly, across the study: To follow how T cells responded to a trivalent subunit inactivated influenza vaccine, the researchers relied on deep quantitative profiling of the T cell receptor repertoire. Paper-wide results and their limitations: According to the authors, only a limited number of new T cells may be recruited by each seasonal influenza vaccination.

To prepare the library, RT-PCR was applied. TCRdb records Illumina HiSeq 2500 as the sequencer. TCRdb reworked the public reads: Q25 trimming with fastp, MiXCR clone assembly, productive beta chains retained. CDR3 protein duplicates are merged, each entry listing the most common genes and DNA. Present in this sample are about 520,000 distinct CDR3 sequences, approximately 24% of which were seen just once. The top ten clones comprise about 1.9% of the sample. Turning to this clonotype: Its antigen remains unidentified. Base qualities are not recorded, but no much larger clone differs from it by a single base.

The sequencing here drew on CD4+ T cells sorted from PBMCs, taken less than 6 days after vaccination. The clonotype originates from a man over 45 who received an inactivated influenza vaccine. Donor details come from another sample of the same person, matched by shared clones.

The CDR3 region has the sequence CASSPVRTGIQETQYF. At the DNA level, the sequence is TGCGCCAGCAGCCCAGTCAGGACAGGGATCCAAGAGACCCAGTACTTC. This chain joins TRBV4-1 to TRBJ2-5; 8 central bases correspond to TRBD1. The CDR3 starts with the cysteine, ends with the phenylalanine, and has 16 residues. The read is trimmed to its CDR3 DNA, 48 bases read in frame from base 1. V loses 4 bases at its end and J loses 1 base; junction bases beyond the gene matches: 8. In the germline V gene, CDR1 corresponds to MGHRA and CDR2 to YSYEKL.